The 8 T cell receptor beta chains listed next were all sequenced from one sample in a study of CXCR3-negative and CXCR3-positive naive CD8 T cells. The TRB cDNA libraries were prepared by 5' RACE with UMI labels. One entry per CDR3 protein, without DNA, is what TCRdb gives after re-calling the 5' RACE reads. The sample totals roughly 40,000 distinct CDR3 sequences; its top ten clones hold about 8.4%. Sequencing used memory CD8+ T cells from blood. Receptors were obtained from a human donor in good health. Some clones in this sample may be carry-over from other donors' samples.

V is TRBV7-9 and J is TRBJ1-5; with no DNA, the TCRdb D assignment of TRBD1 cannot be verified. The CDR3 runs 15 residues. Germline-derived CDR1 and CDR2 are SEHNR and FQNEAQ (reference sequence). The CDR3 sequence: CASGPGGLGNQPQHF.

The rearrangement links TRBV6-5 to TRBJ2-1; TCRdb calls TRBD2, which cannot be checked without DNA. The CDR3 contains 15 residues. CDR1 MNHEY and CDR2 SVGAGI come from the germline V gene. This chain's CDR3 is CASTPTASGHNEQFF.

The V and J genes are TRBV29-1 and TRBJ2-7. The CDR3 is 11 residues long. Per germline, CDR1 SQVTM and CDR2 ANQGSEA. CDR3 protein: CSVEGLGEQYF.

The chain is built from TRBV11-2 and TRBJ2-7; TCRdb calls TRBD1, which cannot be checked without DNA. Germline V lookup: CDR1 SGHAT, CDR2 FQNNGV. CDR3 length: 16 amino acids. Here the CDR3 reads CASSLWVMRGLDEQYF.

The chain is built from TRBV18 and TRBJ1-2. CDR3 length equals 14 residues. Germline V gene sequence: CDR1 KGHSH, CDR2 LQKENI. The CDR3 reads CASSAPGVLYGYTF.

The chain combines TRBV29-1 with TRBJ2-5; there is no DNA to check the TCRdb D call of TRBD1. Germline CDR1 reads SQVTM; CDR2 reads ANQGSEA. The CDR3 is made up of 16 amino acids. CDR3: CSVEGQGLDPQESQYF.

The rearrangement joins TRBV15 to TRBJ1-4. Germline CDR1 reads LNHNV; CDR2 reads YYDKDF (reference sequence). This CDR3 is 15 amino acids long. CDR3 sequence: CATSRDASRREKLFF.

V gene TRBV27 combines with J gene TRBJ2-7; TCRdb proposes TRBD2, but this gene call is untestable without DNA. The CDR3 is 14 amino acids. CDR1 MNHEY and CDR2 SMNVEV come from the germline V gene (reference sequence). The CDR3 sequence is CASSFSGFGNEQYF.